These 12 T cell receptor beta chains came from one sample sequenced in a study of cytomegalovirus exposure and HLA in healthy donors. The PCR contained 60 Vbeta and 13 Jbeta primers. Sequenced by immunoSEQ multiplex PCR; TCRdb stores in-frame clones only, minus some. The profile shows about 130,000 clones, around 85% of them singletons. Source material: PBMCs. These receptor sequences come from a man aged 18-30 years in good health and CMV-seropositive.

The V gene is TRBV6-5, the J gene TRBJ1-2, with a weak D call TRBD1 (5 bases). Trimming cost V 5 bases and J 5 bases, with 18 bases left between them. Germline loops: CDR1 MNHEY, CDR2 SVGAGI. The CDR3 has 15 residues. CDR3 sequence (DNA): TGTGCCAGCAGTCCGAAACAGGAATCAAGTTATGGCTACACCTTC. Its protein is CASSPKQESSYGYTF.

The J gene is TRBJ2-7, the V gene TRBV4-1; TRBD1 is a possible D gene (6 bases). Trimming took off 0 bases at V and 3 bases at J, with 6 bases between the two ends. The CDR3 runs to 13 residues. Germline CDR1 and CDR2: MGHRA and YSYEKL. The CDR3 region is CASSQEGGYEQYF. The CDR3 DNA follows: TGCGCCAGCAGCCAAGAAGGGGGCTACGAGCAGTACTTC.

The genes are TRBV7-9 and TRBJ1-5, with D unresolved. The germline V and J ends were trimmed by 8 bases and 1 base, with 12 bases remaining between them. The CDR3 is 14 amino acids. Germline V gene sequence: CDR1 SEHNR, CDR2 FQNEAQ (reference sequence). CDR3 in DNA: TGTGCCAGCGTTCAGACCGGGAGCAATCAGCCCCAGCATTTT. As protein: CASVQTGSNQPQHF.

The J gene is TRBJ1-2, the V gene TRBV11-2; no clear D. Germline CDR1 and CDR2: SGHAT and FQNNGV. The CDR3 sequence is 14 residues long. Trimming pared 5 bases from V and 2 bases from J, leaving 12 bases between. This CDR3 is CASSPPHINYGYTF. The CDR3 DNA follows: TGTGCCAGCAGCCCCCCTCACATAAACTATGGCTACACCTTC.

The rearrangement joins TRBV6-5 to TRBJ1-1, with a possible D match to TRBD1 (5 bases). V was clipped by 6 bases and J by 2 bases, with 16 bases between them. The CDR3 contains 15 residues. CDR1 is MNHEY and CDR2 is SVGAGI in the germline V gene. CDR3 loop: CASRRDLQHNTEAFF. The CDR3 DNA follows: TGTGCCAGCAGGCGGGACCTACAGCACAACACTGAAGCTTTCTTT.

CDR3 residues: CASSWGLDGDTGELFF. In nucleotides, the CDR3 is TGTGCCAGCAGTTGGGGGCTGGATGGGGACACCGGGGAGCTGTTTTTT. The rearrangement links TRBV6-5 to TRBJ2-2; a weak D match, TRBD1 (6 bases). The CDR3 covers 16 residues. CDR1 MNHEY and CDR2 SVGAGI come from the germline V gene. Trimming removed 4 bases from V and 3 bases from J, with 15 bases in between.

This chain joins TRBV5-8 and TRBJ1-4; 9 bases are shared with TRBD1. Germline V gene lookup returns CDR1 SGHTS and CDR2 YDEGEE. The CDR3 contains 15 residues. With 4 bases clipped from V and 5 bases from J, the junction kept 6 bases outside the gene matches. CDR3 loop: CASSHDRGLNEKLFF. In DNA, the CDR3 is TGTGCCAGCAGCCATGACAGGGGGTTAAATGAAAAACTGTTTTTT.

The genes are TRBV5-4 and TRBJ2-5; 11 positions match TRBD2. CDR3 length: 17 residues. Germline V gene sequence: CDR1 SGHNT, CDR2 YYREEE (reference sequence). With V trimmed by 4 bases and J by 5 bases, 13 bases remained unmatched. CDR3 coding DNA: TGTGCCAGCAGCCGGAGGGGTAGCGGGGGGGCCCGGGAGACCCAGTACTTC. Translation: CASSRRGSGGARETQYF.

The CDR3 region has the DNA TGTGCCAGCAGCTTAGTGGTCGGGGAGGGCTCTCAGGGCTACACCTTC. It encodes CASSLVVGEGSQGYTF. This chain links TRBV7-2 with TRBJ1-2; D not resolved. Looked up from germline, CDR1 is SGHTA and CDR2 is FQGNSA. The CDR3 sequence is 16 residues long. V was shortened by 1 base and J by 8 bases, with 20 bases between the two germline ends.

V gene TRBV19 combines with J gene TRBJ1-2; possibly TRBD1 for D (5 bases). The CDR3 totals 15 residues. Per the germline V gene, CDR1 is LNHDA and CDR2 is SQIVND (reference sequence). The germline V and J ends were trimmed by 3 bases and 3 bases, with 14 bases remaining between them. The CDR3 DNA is TGTGCCAGTAGTATTCAACCGGGGGTCGACTATGGCTACACCTTC. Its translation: CASSIQPGVDYGYTF. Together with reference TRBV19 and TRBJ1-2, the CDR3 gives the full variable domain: DGGITQSPKYLFRKEGQNVTLSCEQNLNHDAMYWYRQDPGQGLRLIYYSQIVNDFQKGDIAEGYSVSREKKESFPLTVTSAQKNPTAFYLCASSIQPGVDYGYTFGSGTRLTVV.

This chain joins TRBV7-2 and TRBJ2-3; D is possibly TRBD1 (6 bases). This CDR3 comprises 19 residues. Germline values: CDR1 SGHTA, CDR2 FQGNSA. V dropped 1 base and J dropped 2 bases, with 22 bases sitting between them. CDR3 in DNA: TGTGCCAGCAGCTTAGTTTTACGACAGGCTCCAGAGGACACAGATACGCAGTATTTT. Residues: CASSLVLRQAPEDTDTQYF.

This chain's CDR3 is CASGQRDTGELFF. The CDR3 DNA is TGTGCCAGCGGACAGCGCGACACCGGGGAGCTGTTTTTT. The chain carries TRBV6-5 and TRBJ2-2, with D possibly TRBD1 on 6 matching bases. The ends were cut back, 8 bases at V and 3 bases at J, with 10 bases in the middle. This CDR3 has 13 residues. Germline V gene lookup returns CDR1 MNHEY and CDR2 SVGAGI.